Listed below are T cell receptor beta chains from one sample, sequenced in a study of blood T cell repertoires in COVID-19. Profiling relied on immunoSEQ multiplex PCR, and the TCRdb table lists in-frame clones only, not all of them. The sample consists of fewer than 300,000 clones, around 89% of them appearing once. Sequenced input: PBMCs or T cells enriched from blood (not recorded which). These receptors all come from a man aged 40-50 years who had recovered from COVID-19. Each CDR3 is given with its conserved first and last residue. D genes are given only for firm matches. Where a row states a size, it is once, few, many or the class of an expanded clone; other rows omit it.

D gene | clone size | J gene | V gene | CDR3 DNA | CDR3 protein
NA | NA | TRBJ2-7 | TRBV29-1 | TGCAGCGTTGAAGTTGGGGCAGCCTACGAGCAGTACTTC | CSVEVGAAYEQYF
TRBD1 | NA | TRBJ1-2 | TRBV9 | TGTGCCAGCAGCGTAGAAGCAGGGGGCGTTTATGGCTACACCTTC | CASSVEAGGVYGYTF
TRBD1 | many | TRBJ2-3 | TRBV5-4 | TGTGCCAGCAGCTTGGGACAGGGGGCGCACACAGATACGCAGTATTTT | CASSLGQGAHTDTQYF
TRBD2 | NA | TRBJ2-1 | TRBV7-8 | TGTGCCAGCAGCTCACTACTAGCGGGAGGAAACTCCTACAATGAGCAGTTCTTC | CASSSLLAGGNSYNEQFF
NA | NA | TRBJ2-6 | TRBV11-2 | TGTGCCAGCAGCCTAGATGGGGTCGGGATGTCTGGGGCCAACGTCCTGACTTTC | CASSLDGVGMSGANVLTF
NA | NA | TRBJ2-1 | TRBV28 | TGTGCCAGCAGTCCATCCCGTTGGGGGGACCTCCCTTCCTACAATGAGCAGTTCTTC | CASSPSRWGDLPSYNEQFF
NA | NA | TRBJ1-3 | TRBV4-1 | TGCGCCAGCAGCCAAGATTGGCCGGGTCCTGGAAACACCATATATTTT | CASSQDWPGPGNTIYF
TRBD1 | NA | TRBJ2-1 | TRBV28 | TGTGCCAGCAGTGAGGGACAGGGGAGAAATGAGCAGTTCTTC | CASSEGQGRNEQFF
NA | NA | TRBJ1-6 | TRBV5-1 | TGCGCCAGCAGCTCGAACTTGGGGCCCAATTCACCCCTCCACTTT | CASSSNLGPNSPLHF
NA | NA | TRBJ2-3 | TRBV7-8 | TGTGCCAGCAGCTTAGCTCACAGGGCCGTAGATACGCAGTATTTT | CASSLAHRAVDTQYF
TRBD2 | once | TRBJ2-3 | TRBV7-8 | TGTGCCAGCAGCGCCCAACCGGCGGGAGGGCCTAGCACAGATACGCAGTATTTT | CASSAQPAGGPSTDTQYF
TRBD1 | NA | TRBJ2-7 | TRBV4-3 | TGCGCCAGCAGCCCCGGGACAGGGAGCTACGAGCAGTACTTC | CASSPGTGSYEQYF
NA | NA | TRBJ1-5 | TRBV18 | TGTGCCAGCTCACACGGACAGCCAAATCAGCCCCAGCATTTT | CASSHGQPNQPQHF
NA | NA | TRBJ1-1 | TRBV29-1 | TGCAGCGTCGGGGACAAACTAGACGGCACTGAAGCTTTCTTT | CSVGDKLDGTEAFF
NA | NA | TRBJ1-1 | TRBV27 | TGTGCCAGCAGCAGAGGGCGGGGGCAGTCGCGGACTGAAGCTTTCTTT | CASSRGRGQSRTEAFF
TRBD1 | NA | TRBJ2-7 | TRBV13 | TGTGCCAGCAGCTTAGCACAGGGGGCATTTATTGGCGAGCAGTACTTC | CASSLAQGAFIGEQYF
NA | NA | TRBJ2-5 | TRBV5-6 | TGTGCCAGCAGCAGTCAGGGGGGTTGGGAGACCCAGTACTTC | CASSSQGGWETQYF